This T cell receptor (beta chain) was sequenced for a study of cytomegalovirus exposure and HLA in healthy donors. Study-wide findings and caveats: An assumption of roughly uniform sequencing depth across donors underlay the presence/absence analyses. Reports indicated that the classifier achieved high specificity and sensitivity in diagnosing cytomegalovirus status. A later analysis reported that several of the most significant clusters appeared to be linked to common viral pathogens, among them Epstein-Barr virus. Across HLA loci, a later analysis found differing TCR association rates, with DRB1 most and HLA-C fewest.

Losses at the gene ends were 2 bases for V and 5 bases for J; bases not matched to a gene: 0. The germline gives CDR1 MNHEY, CDR2 SMNVEV (reference sequence). The CDR3 spans 14 residues. On this clone itself: The antigen is not known.

The PCR had 60 Vbeta and 13 Jbeta primers. Here immunoSEQ multiplex PCR was the method, and the copy in TCRdb shows in-frame clones only, minus some. The table records about 160,000 clones, 75% of them present only once. Source material: PBMCs. The gene calls are TRBV27 and TRBJ2-3, with 11 bases matching TRBD2. This receptor was obtained from a male donor in good health and CMV-seronegative. The CDR3 DNA is TGTGCCAGCAGTTTAGGGACTAGCGGAGATACGCAGTATTTT. Translated, it gives CASSLGTSGDTQYF.